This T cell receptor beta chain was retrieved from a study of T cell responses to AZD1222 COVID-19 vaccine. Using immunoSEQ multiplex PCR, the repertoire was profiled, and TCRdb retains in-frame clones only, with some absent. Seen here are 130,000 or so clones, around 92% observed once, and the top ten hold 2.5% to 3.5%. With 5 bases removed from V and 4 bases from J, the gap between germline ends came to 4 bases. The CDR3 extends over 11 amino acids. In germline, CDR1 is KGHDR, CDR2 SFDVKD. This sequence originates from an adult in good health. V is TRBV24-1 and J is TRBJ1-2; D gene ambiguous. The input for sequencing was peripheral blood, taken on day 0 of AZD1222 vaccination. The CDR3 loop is CATSAGYGYTF. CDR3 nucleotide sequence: TGTGCCACCAGTGCGGGCTATGGCTACACCTTC.